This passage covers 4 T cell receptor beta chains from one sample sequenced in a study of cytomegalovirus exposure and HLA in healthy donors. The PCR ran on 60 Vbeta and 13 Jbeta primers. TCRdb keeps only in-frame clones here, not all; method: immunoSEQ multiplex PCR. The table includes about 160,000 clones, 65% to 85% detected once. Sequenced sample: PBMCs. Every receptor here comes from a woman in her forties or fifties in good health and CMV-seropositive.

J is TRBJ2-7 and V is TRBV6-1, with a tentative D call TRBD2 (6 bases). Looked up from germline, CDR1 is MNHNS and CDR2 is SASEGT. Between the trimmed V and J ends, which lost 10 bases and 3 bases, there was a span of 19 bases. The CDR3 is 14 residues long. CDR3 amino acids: CATLEAGEHYEQYF. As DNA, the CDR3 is TGTGCCACCCTGGAAGCGGGTGAGCACTACGAGCAGTACTTC.

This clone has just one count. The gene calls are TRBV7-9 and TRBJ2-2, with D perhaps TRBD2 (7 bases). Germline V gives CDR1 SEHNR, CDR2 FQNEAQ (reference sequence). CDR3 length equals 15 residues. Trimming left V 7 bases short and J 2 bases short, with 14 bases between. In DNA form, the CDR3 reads TGTGCCAGCACCACCGGGGGGCAAAACACCGGGGAGCTGTTTTTT. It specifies CASTTGGQNTGELFF.

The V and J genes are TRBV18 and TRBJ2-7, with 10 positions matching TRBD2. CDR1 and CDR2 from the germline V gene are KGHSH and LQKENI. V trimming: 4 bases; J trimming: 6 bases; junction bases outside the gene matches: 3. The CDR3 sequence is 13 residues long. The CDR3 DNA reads TGTGCCAGCTCACAACTAGCGGGGACCGAGCAGTACTTC. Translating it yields CASSQLAGTEQYF.

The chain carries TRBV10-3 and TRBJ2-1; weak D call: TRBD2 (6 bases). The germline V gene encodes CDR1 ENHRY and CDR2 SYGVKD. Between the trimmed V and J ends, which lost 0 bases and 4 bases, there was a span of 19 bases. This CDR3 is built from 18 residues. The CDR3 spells CAISESTGRGKKYNEQFF. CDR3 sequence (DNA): TGTGCCATCAGTGAGTCGACGGGGCGGGGCAAAAAATACAATGAGCAGTTCTTC.